Detailed here is one TCR beta chain. In the source study's methods: The assay estimated nucleated cells by amplifying reference gene primers. Here immunoSEQ multiplex PCR was the method, and the copy in TCRdb shows in-frame clones only, minus some. V, J and clone size are taken as reported in that table, and D and trimming were inferred from the DNA itself. The table shows about 160,000 clones, with under 85% occurring only once. The CDR3 extends over 13 amino acids. CDR1 and CDR2 from the germline V gene are MNHEY and SMNVEV (reference sequence). V was shortened by 0 bases and J by 12 bases, with 15 bases between the two germline ends. These data come from a study of blood T cell repertoires in COVID-19.

The V gene is TRBV27, the J gene TRBJ2-7; D is unclear. The clonotype comes from a man in his 70s with acute or convalescent COVID-19. The sample consisted of peripheral blood. The CDR3 here is CASSLSSSIPLYF. The CDR3, as DNA: TGTGCCAGCAGTTTATCGTCGAGCATTCCTCTGTACTTC.